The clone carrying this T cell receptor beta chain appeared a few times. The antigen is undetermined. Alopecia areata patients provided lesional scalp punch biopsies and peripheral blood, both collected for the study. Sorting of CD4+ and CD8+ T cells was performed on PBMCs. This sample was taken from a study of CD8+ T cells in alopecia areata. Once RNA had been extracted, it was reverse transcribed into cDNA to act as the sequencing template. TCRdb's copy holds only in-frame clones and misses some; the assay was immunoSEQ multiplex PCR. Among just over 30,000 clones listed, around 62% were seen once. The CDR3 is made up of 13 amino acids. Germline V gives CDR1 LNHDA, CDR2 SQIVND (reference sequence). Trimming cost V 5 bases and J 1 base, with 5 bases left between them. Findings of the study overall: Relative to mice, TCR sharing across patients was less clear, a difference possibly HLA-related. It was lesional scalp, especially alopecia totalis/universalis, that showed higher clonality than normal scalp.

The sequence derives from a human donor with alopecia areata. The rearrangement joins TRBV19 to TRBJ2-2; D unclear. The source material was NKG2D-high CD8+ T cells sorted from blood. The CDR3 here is CASSVKNTGELFF. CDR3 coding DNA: TGTGCCAGTAGTGTAAAGAACACCGGGGAGCTGTTTTTT.